The entry below gives a single T cell receptor beta chain sequence along with its context. Its antigen is as yet unknown. The same CDR3 is also encoded by other DNA sequences in this sample. The entry originates in a study of cytotoxic CD8 clonotypes in ibrutinib-treated CLL. Study-wide background: The group held some 11 relapsed/refractory and around 14 treatment-naive patients, with fewer than 18 IGHV unmutated. Samples averaged 255,043 productive templates and around 91,000 productive rearrangements. Whole-study results and caveats: Sustained-remission and progressing patients diverged in sampling times.

Clones were read by immunoSEQ multiplex PCR, and TCRdb kept only the in-frame ones, dropping some. The data hold approximately 57,000 clones, with over 55% observed a single time. The CDR3 covers 15 residues. V lost 5 bases, J lost 7 bases, and 8 bases stayed unmatched. From germline, CDR1 is MNHEY and CDR2 SVGAGI. The chain recombines TRBV6-5 with TRBJ1-4; 9 bases align to TRBD1. This sequence was found in a human donor with chronic lymphocytic leukemia. The starting material was PBMCs, obtained after 24 months of ibrutinib treatment. CDR3 residues: CASSRPGQGGEKLFF. The CDR3 DNA follows: TGTGCCAGCAGTAGGCCGGGACAGGGAGGTGAAAAACTGTTTTTT.